Listed below are T cell receptor beta chains from one sample, sequenced in a study of human T cells and chemical hapten exposure. TCRdb re-analysed the RACE reads in MiXCR, keeping a single row per CDR3 protein. The sample has fewer than 500,000 distinct CDR3 sequences, approximately 5% seen once. This sample comprised whole blood, obtained in connection with sensitization to the hapten diphenylcyclopropenone (DPC). The receptor source for this set is a woman aged 50 to 65 with alopecia areata. Some clones in this sample may be carry-over from other donors' samples. Both conserved end residues are trimmed from each CDR3.

>TRBV19|13
ASSIDSGPLDEQF
>TRBV27|11
ASSPWQGGEAF
>TRBV12-3/TRBV12-4|10
ASSLFSGEQY
>TRBV7-8|13
ASSFQGLAKNIQY
>TRBV11-2|17
ASRSLPRTPSSSYNEQF
>TRBV5-1|12
ASSFRYADTEAF
>TRBV28|12
ASSSGGQYNEQF
>TRBV12-3/TRBV12-4|14
ASSTLAGTLTDTQY
>TRBV29-1|13
SVEGRDSPNSPLH
>TRBV5-4|11
ASSLDRAGGYT
>TRBV18|15
ASSLLGNSQGNTEAF
>TRBV6-5|13
ASSYSQGPNYGYT
>TRBV5-1|15
ASSSGVGAGGLNEQF
>TRBV5-1|13
ASSLDAGTADTQY
>TRBV6-2/TRBV6-3|13
ASSYVLGGSHEQY
>TRBV28|15
ASRENIGQGGTGELF
>TRBV29-1|10
SVDGTGNEQF
>TRBV12-3/TRBV12-4|17
ASSFRTGATSGRTGELF
>TRBV6-2/TRBV6-3|11
ASNDRVEQPQH
>TRBV5-4|11
ASSRVSGDGYT
>TRBV29-1|11
SGTGFGDGEAF
>TRBV7-9|12
ASSSGTGTSEAF
>TRBV5-1|12
ASSSGQADSPLH
>TRBV6-5|10
ASSSTVYEQY
>TRBV20-1|10
SARGQGDWAF
>TRBV9|11
ASSPKEGYEQY
>TRBV24-1|12
ATSDFPGEETQY
>TRBV6-5|12
ASKLAGHYNEQF
>TRBV5-4|13
ASSRIAGGQETQY
>TRBV6-6|14
ASSYGQFHLTDTQY
>TRBV10-3|10
AISESRDEQF
>TRBV7-6|14
ASSWVAAGATDTQY
>TRBV30|10
AWSDRTREAF
>TRBV6-6|11
ASNSGGLTEAF
>TRBV7-9|11
ASSRPRDYEQY
>TRBV20-1|13
SARATGAMNTEAF
>TRBV4-3|13
ASSQDPQGNEKLF
>TRBV6-1|11
ASSEWVNQPQH
>TRBV27|13
ASSPLTGNTGELF
>TRBV12-3/TRBV12-4|15
ASSLRRWQGITKGQY
>TRBV7-9|13
ASSLETVSGNTIY
>TRBV9|13
ASSSGLADTDTQY
>TRBV20-1|14
SVLLDRTDLSYEQY